The entry below describes one T cell receptor beta chain. Its cognate antigen is unknown. Only in-frame clones appear in the TCRdb table, and some are missing; sequencing was by immunoSEQ multiplex PCR. In the table there are around 140,000 clones, roughly 85% of which are singletons. The entry originates in a study of radiation and T cells in renal cell carcinoma. Study-level findings and limits: Pretreatment tumor biopsies were lacking, so baseline clonotypes are unknown.

Described time point: baseline pretreatment blood. As to treatment: 15 Gy SBRT to primary tumor, nephrectomy 4 weeks later. Germline trimming cut 4 bases from V and 5 bases from J; bases unmatched to any gene: 11. Germline V gene data show CDR1 as SGHRS and CDR2 as YFSETQ. This CDR3 comprises 15 residues. Sample: blood, taken from a patient whose treatment included radiotherapy and nephrectomy. This clonotype was sampled from a woman aged 45 to 65 with renal cell carcinoma. This rearrangement joins TRBV5-1 to TRBJ2-7, with 8 bases that match TRBD2. The CDR3 protein is CASSPGTRSFHEQYF. CDR3 nucleotides: TGCGCCAGCAGCCCAGGGACTAGATCTTTCCACGAGCAGTACTTC.